One TCR beta chain is described in this entry. The antigen remains unidentified. The data stem from a study of cytomegalovirus exposure and HLA in healthy donors. Study-level information: The same platform was used for the approximately 120 validation repertoires as for the 650 to 800 first-cohort repertoires, as reported in a later analysis. Study-level points and caveats: First-cohort TCR clusters were later found to tend to co-occur in the 120 validation repertoires. Among TCR beta chains, those listed as cytomegalovirus-associated numbered fewer than 200. Rare TCR sequences dominated, though some public TCRs recurred in many donors.

Sequencing was performed with immunoSEQ multiplex PCR; in TCRdb, only in-frame clones are kept and a portion is missing. Of under 150,000 clones listed, 86% are singletons. The germline V gene encodes CDR1 SGHVS and CDR2 FQNEAQ. The V end lost 1 base, the J end lost 3 bases, and 12 bases lay between the germline ends. CDR3 length: 15 residues. The chain combines TRBV7-8 with TRBJ1-1; D gene uncertain. The source is a man between 18 and 35 years old in good health and CMV-seronegative. Sample: PBMCs. CDR3 in DNA: TGTGCCAGCAGCTTAGGTCGGGGTAGGGACACTGAAGCTTTCTTT. This translates into CASSLGRGRDTEAFF.